These 10 T cell receptor beta chains were sequenced from one sample in a study of blood T cell repertoires in COVID-19 (dated by TCRdb to the early 2020s). Library preparation employed the immunoSEQ multiplex PCR assay. Held by TCRdb, this immuneACCESS table contains in-frame sequences only and omits some clones. Under half of the omission traces to an unresolved V gene where checked; the cause of the rest is unknown. The sample table lists around 450,000 clones, approximately 90% of them with a count of one. Nearly 2% of the sample is held by the ten biggest clonotypes. The sequenced material came from PBMCs or T cells enriched from blood (not recorded which). Receptors were obtained from a woman between 18 and 29 years old with acute COVID-19.

V is TRBV3-1 (or the pseudogene TRBV3-2) and J is TRBJ2-1, with 7 bases fitting TRBD2. CDR1 and CDR2 (germline): LGHDT, YNNKEL (reference sequence). CDR3 size: 16 residues. V trimming: 1 base; J trimming: 10 bases; junction bases outside the gene matches: 13. This CDR3 is CASSQGTSRPTGEQFF. The CDR3 coding sequence is TGTGCCAGCAGCCAAGGGACTAGTAGGCCCACGGGGGAGCAGTTCTTC.

The count of this clone is one. V is TRBV11-3 and J is TRBJ2-1; 8 bases map to TRBD2. Trimming at V came to 2 bases and at J to 9 bases, leaving 6 bases not matched to a gene. Germline lookup yields CDR1 SGHNT and CDR2 YENEEA. The CDR3 consists of 14 residues. In DNA form, the CDR3 reads TGTGCCAGCAGCTTAAGCGGGGGCCTCAGTGAGCAGTTCTTC. Residues: CASSLSGGLSEQFF. Complete variable domain (other parts from reference TRBV11-3 and TRBJ2-1): EAGVVQSPRYKIIEKKQPVAFWCNPISGHNTLYWYLQNLGQGPELLIRYENEEAVDDSQLPKDRFSAERLKGVDSTLKIQPAELGDSAVYLCASSLSGGLSEQFFGPGTRLTVL.

This clone was recorded only once. CDR3 nucleotide sequence: TGCGCCAGCAGCCAAAACAGGGACAGCGCTAGGCATTTT. It codes for CASSQNRDSARHF. V usage is TRBV4-3 and J usage is TRBJ1-5; 7 positions match TRBD1. The CDR3 consists of 13 residues. Trimming took 2 bases from V and 15 from J; bases not matched to a gene: 10. The germline V gene encodes CDR1 LGHNA and CDR2 YSLEER.

This chain connects TRBV7-9 to TRBJ2-3; weak D call: TRBD1 (6 bases). CDR3 length equals 15 residues. Germline CDR1 is SEHNR and CDR2 is FQNEAQ (reference sequence). V dropped 2 bases and J dropped 4 bases, with 13 bases sitting between them. This CDR3 is CASSLRQGWPDTQYF. CDR3 in DNA: TGTGCCAGCAGCTTAAGGCAGGGGTGGCCAGATACGCAGTATTTT. The full variable domain, its missing parts supplied by reference TRBV7-9 and TRBJ2-3, is DTGVSQNPRHKITKRGQNVTFRCDPISEHNRLYWYRQTLGQGPEFLTYFQNEAQLEKSRLLSDRFSAERPKGSFSTLEIQRTEQGDSAMYLCASSLRQGWPDTQYFGPGTRLTVL.

The V call is TRBV19, the J call TRBJ1-5; D gene unclear. This CDR3 contains 14 residues. V lost 5 bases and J 4 bases, leaving 12 bases between the germline ends. CDR1 and CDR2 (germline): LNHDA, SQIVND (reference sequence). CDR3 in DNA: TGTGCCAGTAGTCCATGGACTTCTAATCAGCCCCAGCATTTT. As protein: CASSPWTSNQPQHF.

The CDR3 DNA reads TGCAGTGTTAGCGGGGTAAAGACCCAGTACTTC. Translated, it gives CSVSGVKTQYF. This sequence joins TRBV20-1 and TRBJ2-5, with 8 bases identical to TRBD2. Germline CDR1 reads DFQATT; CDR2 reads SNEGSKA (reference sequence). V shed 7 bases and J 6 bases; nucleotides not matched to a gene: 4. The CDR3 covers 11 residues.

This sequence joins TRBV28 and TRBJ2-2; a possible D gene is TRBD2 (6 bases). The CDR3 loop spans 17 amino acids. Per the germline V gene, CDR1 is MDHEN and CDR2 is SYDVKM. V was pared by 6 bases and J by 5 bases, with 22 bases between. The CDR3 DNA reads as TGTGCCAGCAGCCCCTGGGACTCCAGAGGCGAGACCGGGGAGCTGTTTTTT. Translated: CASSPWDSRGETGELFF.

This clone was observed once. The chain combines TRBV19 with TRBJ2-2; TRBD1 matches 8 bases. V shed 3 bases and J 6 bases; nucleotides not matched to a gene: 6. This CDR3 has 15 residues. Germline CDR1 LNHDA, CDR2 SQIVND (reference sequence). The CDR3 nucleotides read TGTGCCAGTAGTATGAGGACAGGGATCGCCGGGGAGCTGTTTTTT. As protein: CASSMRTGIAGELFF. The variable domain in full, with the rest retrieved from reference TRBV19 and TRBJ2-2, is DGGITQSPKYLFRKEGQNVTLSCEQNLNHDAMYWYRQDPGQGLRLIYYSQIVNDFQKGDIAEGYSVSREKKESFPLTVTSAQKNPTAFYLCASSMRTGIAGELFFGEGSRLTVL.

The rearrangement joins TRBV9 to TRBJ2-3; 10 positions agree with TRBD2. Germline loops: CDR1 SGDLS, CDR2 YYNGEE. This CDR3 is 14 amino acids long. J lost 5 bases, V lost 2 bases, and 2 bases had no gene match. The CDR3 DNA reads as TGTGCCAGCAGCGTTACTAGCGGGGTAGATACGCAGTATTTT. Residues: CASSVTSGVDTQYF. Supplemented by reference TRBV9 and TRBJ2-3, the full variable domain reads DSGVTQTPKHLITATGQRVTLRCSPRSGDLSVYWYQQSLDQGLQFLIQYYNGEERAKGNILERFSAQQFPDLHSELNLSSLELGDSALYFCASSVTSGVDTQYFGPGTRLTVL.

The chain uses TRBV6-5 and TRBJ2-5, with 8 bases identical to TRBD1. CDR1 and CDR2 from the germline V gene are MNHEY and SVGAGI. This CDR3 has 14 amino acids. V gave up 6 bases and J gave up 2 bases; unmatched junction bases: 5. CDR3 sequence (DNA): TGTGCCAGCAGGAGCACAGGGGGTCAAGAGACCCAGTACTTC. Encoded protein: CASRSTGGQETQYF.